This T cell receptor beta chain was identified during a study of blood T cell repertoires in COVID-19. Turning to the study itself: Samples taken during acute and convalescent COVID-19 were collected in the United States, Italy and Spain.

Living in 20 to 30 US areas, the participants were between 18 and 89 years of age. Only in-frame clones appear in the TCRdb table, and some are missing; sequencing was by immunoSEQ multiplex PCR. This sample yields some 270,000 clones, of which about 80% are seen a single time; roughly 3.1% belongs to the top ten. V shed 3 bases and J 2 bases; nucleotides not matched to a gene: 1. CDR1 and CDR2 (germline): SGHNT, YYREEE (reference sequence). There are 14 residues in the CDR3. This TCR came from a man aged 45-65 years who had recovered from COVID-19. J is TRBJ2-5 and V is TRBV5-4; 10 nucleotides line up with TRBD1. Sequenced input: PBMCs or T cells enriched from blood (not recorded which). CDR3 amino acids: CASSSDRGQETQYF. The CDR3, as DNA: TGTGCCAGCAGCTCGGACAGGGGGCAAGAGACCCAGTACTTC.